This is a list of T cell receptor beta chains from one sample in a study of PD-L1 blockade in urothelial cancer. Libraries were prepared by immunoSEQ multiplex PCR; TCRdb keeps only in-frame clonotypes and omits some of them. Among about 110,000 clones listed, 70% to 90% were seen once. Sequenced material: PBMCs, taken around atezolizumab (anti-PD-L1) treatment. The receptor set was obtained from a man aged 45-65 years with urothelial cancer. Each CDR3 is given with its conserved first and last residue. D genes are given only for firm matches. The size of a clone is reported for some rows only, either as once, few or many, or as a class for expanded clones.

clone size	J gene	D gene	V gene	CDR3 DNA	CDR3 protein
NA	TRBJ2-7	TRBD1	TRBV28	TGTGCCAGCAGTTTCCGGGACAGAGTAATCTACGAGCAGTACTTC	CASSFRDRVIYEQYF
once	TRBJ2-1	NA	TRBV5-8	TGTGCCAGCAGCTTGGGAACGGCCCGGCGGGATAGTGAGCAGTTCTTC	CASSLGTARRDSEQFF
NA	TRBJ1-1	NA	TRBV12-5	TGTGCTAGTGGTGCTCGAACAGGAAACACTGAAGCTTTCTTT	CASGARTGNTEAFF
NA	TRBJ1-5	NA	TRBV7-9	TGTGCCAGCAGCTTAGAAGGCAGGAATCAGCCCCAGCATTTT	CASSLEGRNQPQHF
NA	TRBJ2-5	TRBD2	TRBV25-1	TGTGCCAGCAGTGCCCCGGGCGGGGGCCAAGAGACCCAGTACTTC	CASSAPGGGQETQYF
NA	TRBJ2-3	NA	TRBV11-1	TGTGCCAGCAGCCCCAACCCACAAAGCACAGATACGCAGTATTTT	CASSPNPQSTDTQYF
NA	TRBJ1-2	NA	TRBV7-9	TGTGCCAGCAGCTTAGCCGGGGTCAACTATGGCTACACCTTC	CASSLAGVNYGYTF
few	TRBJ1-6	TRBD1	TRBV5-1	TGCGCCAGCAGCATCGGGACAGGTCATAATTCACCCCTCCACTTT	CASSIGTGHNSPLHF
NA	TRBJ2-1	NA	TRBV5-1	TGCGCCAGCAGCTCCGATGGGGGCTCTTACAATGAGCAGTTCTTC	CASSSDGGSYNEQFF
NA	TRBJ1-1	TRBD1	TRBV6-6	TGTGCCAGCAGCCCACCGGGACAGGGAGGGACTGAAGCTTTCTTT	CASSPPGQGGTEAFF
NA	TRBJ1-6	TRBD1	TRBV18	TGTGCCAGCTCACCCCCGGACAGGGCCGGTTCACCCCTCCACTTT	CASSPPDRAGSPLHF
NA	TRBJ2-5	TRBD1	TRBV19	TGTGCCAGTAGCCCTCGGACAGGGGTAGAGACCCAGTACTTC	CASSPRTGVETQYF